A single sample is the source of the 29 T cell receptor beta chains below, sequenced in a study of T cell responses to AZD1222 COVID-19 vaccine. Sequencing used immunoSEQ multiplex PCR; TCRdb keeps in-frame clones, though not all of them. The table shows 86,000 or so clones, with 89% occurring only once. Sequencing was performed on peripheral blood, taken on day 0 of AZD1222 vaccination. Receptor source: an adult in good health.

Concerning this clone: This CDR3 fails to terminate in the conserved phenylalanine or tryptophan, so it likely reflects a read error. The DNA is left out, because the CDR3 cannot be placed on it with certainty; the CDR3 is given as TCRdb lists it. The chain links TRBV23-1 to TRBJ2-7. TRBV23-1 is sorted into the ORF group, with uncertain function. The CDR3 region is 10 residues in length, termini included. The CDR3 reads CASSQSPTLE.

The DNA for the CDR3 is TGCGCCAGCAGTGAGGGACAGGGCACAGATACGCAGTATTTT. The encoded protein is CASSEGQGTDTQYF. This sequence joins TRBV10-1 and TRBJ2-3, with 7 bases lining up with TRBD1. The ends lost 2 bases at V and 1 base at J; junction bases unmatched: 0. The CDR3 runs to 14 residues. Germline assignment: CDR1 WNHNN and CDR2 SYGVQD (reference sequence).

V is TRBV18 and J is TRBJ1-3; a possible D gene is TRBD1 (5 bases). Germline V gene sequence: CDR1 KGHSH, CDR2 LQKENI. The CDR3 totals 17 residues. Trimming cost V 0 bases and J 4 bases, with 16 bases left between them. The CDR3: CASSPPVGQGGGNTIYF. The CDR3 bases are TGTGCCAGCTCACCACCGGTGGGGCAGGGCGGCGGAAACACCATATATTTT.

The J gene is TRBJ1-4, the V gene TRBV4-2, with D perhaps TRBD1 (5 bases). V lost 1 base to trimming and J lost 5 bases, with 14 bases between them. The CDR3 has 16 amino acids. Looked up from germline, CDR1 is LGHNA and CDR2 is YNFKEQ. The CDR3, as DNA: TGTGCCAGCAGCCAAGGAGGGGTTCAAAGAAATGAAAAACTGTTTTTT. Translated, it gives CASSQGGVQRNEKLFF.

V usage is TRBV18 and J usage is TRBJ1-1; 9 nucleotides align to TRBD1. V lost 5 bases, J lost 6 bases, and 10 bases stayed unmatched. Germline values: CDR1 KGHSH, CDR2 LQKENI. This CDR3 spans 15 amino acids. The CDR3 DNA is TGTGCCAGCTCAACCCGGACAGGGGAGCTTTCTGAAGCTTTCTTT. Its protein is CASSTRTGELSEAFF.

The rearrangement links TRBV7-9 to TRBJ1-1; tentative D call: TRBD1 (5 bases). The V end was cut by 5 bases, the J end by 4 bases, with 17 bases between. Germline V gene lookup returns CDR1 SEHNR and CDR2 FQNEAQ (reference sequence). The CDR3 runs to 15 residues. CDR3 bases: TGTGCCAGCAGCACCTCGAGTGGAGGGGTCACTGAAGCTTTCTTT. It encodes CASSTSSGGVTEAFF.

The rearrangement links TRBV6-2 or TRBV6-3 to TRBJ1-5; D call uncertain. CDR3 length: 13 residues. Germline V gene lookup returns CDR1 MNHEY and CDR2 SVGEGT. V gave up 5 bases and J gave up 6 bases, with 11 bases separating them. As DNA, the CDR3 is TGTGCCAGCAGTCCGCCCGGATCTCAGCCCCAGCATTTT. Protein: CASSPPGSQPQHF.

V and J are TRBV12-5 and TRBJ1-6; D perhaps matches TRBD1 (5 bases). The CDR3 runs 14 residues. Germline V gene data show CDR1 as LGHNT and CDR2 as FRNRAP. V gave up 0 bases and J gave up 7 bases, with 7 bases separating them. CDR3 region: CASGLVGANSPLHF. The CDR3 DNA sequence: TGTGCTAGTGGTTTGGTAGGGGCGAATTCACCCCTCCACTTT.

The chain uses TRBV28 and TRBJ2-5; no clear D gene. The CDR3 sequence is 12 residues long. Looked up from germline, CDR1 is MDHEN and CDR2 is SYDVKM. V gave up 3 bases and J gave up 4 bases, with 6 bases separating them. The CDR3 loop reads CASSFNRETQYF. The CDR3 bases are TGTGCCAGCAGTTTCAACCGAGAGACCCAGTACTTC.

The V and J genes are TRBV6-2 or TRBV6-3 and TRBJ2-1; TRBD1 agrees at 9 bases. V was clipped by 4 bases and J by 5 bases; unmatched bases: 6. The germline gives CDR1 MNHEY, CDR2 SVGEGT. CDR3 length equals 15 residues. The CDR3 is CASSSSGTGNNEQFF. CDR3 nucleotides: TGTGCCAGCAGTTCGTCCGGGACAGGGAACAATGAGCAGTTCTTC.

This chain connects TRBV5-5 to TRBJ2-5; 9 nucleotides line up with TRBD1. The V segment lost 0 bases and the J segment 0 bases; nucleotides outside the gene matches: 0. Germline CDR1 is SGHKS and CDR2 is YYEKEE (reference sequence). The CDR3 runs 15 residues. CDR3 sequence (DNA): TGTGCCAGCAGCTTGGGGACAGGGGACCAAGAGACCCAGTACTTC. Its translation is CASSLGTGDQETQYF.

J is TRBJ1-6 and V is TRBV4-1, with D uncertain. This CDR3 has 19 amino acids. Per the germline V gene, CDR1 is MGHRA and CDR2 is YSYEKL. Trimming took off 1 base at V and 0 bases at J, with 16 bases between the two ends. This CDR3 is CASSQGTSGRSSYNSPLHF. The CDR3 bases are TGCGCCAGCAGCCAAGGCACCAGCGGGAGGAGCTCCTATAATTCACCCCTCCACTTT.

V is TRBV29-1 and J is TRBJ2-7, with TRBD1 identical over 7 bases. This CDR3 spans 13 amino acids. Germline V gene data show CDR1 as SQVTM and CDR2 as ANQGSEA. V lost 3 bases to trimming and J lost 2 bases; unmatched junction nucleotides: 4. The DNA for the CDR3 is TGCAGCGTTGATAGAGGGGGCACCTACGAGCAGTACTTC. Amino acid sequence: CSVDRGGTYEQYF.

This chain joins TRBV20-1 and TRBJ1-1; D gene uncertain. Between the trimmed V and J ends, which lost 6 bases and 8 bases, there was a span of 13 bases. This CDR3 is 11 amino acids long. Germline CDR1 is DFQATT and CDR2 is SNEGSKA (reference sequence). The CDR3 sequence: CSAKRTVEAFF. In DNA, the CDR3 is TGCAGTGCAAAAAGGACGGTCGAAGCTTTCTTT.

The chain links TRBV7-2 to TRBJ1-1; no definite D call. The germline V gene encodes CDR1 SGHTA and CDR2 FQGNSA. The CDR3 is 13 residues long. Trimming cost V 5 bases and J 2 bases, with 9 bases left between them. The CDR3 loop is CASSDGLNTEAFF. The CDR3 region has the DNA TGTGCCAGCAGCGATGGACTAAACACTGAAGCTTTCTTT.

The sample holds a few counts of this clone. V usage is TRBV7-6 and J usage is TRBJ2-7; D might be TRBD1 (6 bases). The CDR3 has 15 amino acids. V dropped 1 base and J dropped 6 bases, with 16 bases sitting between them. The germline CDR1 and CDR2 sequences are SGHVS and FNYEAQ. DNA for the CDR3: TGTGCCAGCAGCTTAGTCGCAGGGGCCTGGGCCGAGCAGTACTTC. It specifies CASSLVAGAWAEQYF.

The CDR3 loop is CASSPLSGYGYTF. CDR3 nucleotides: TGTGCCAGCAGCCCCCTTAGTGGTTATGGCTACACCTTC. The rearrangement links TRBV5-6 to TRBJ1-2, with D unresolved. The CDR3 covers 13 residues. V gave up 4 bases and J gave up 5 bases, with 12 bases separating them. Germline V CDR1 and CDR2: SGHDT, YYEEEE.

The genes are TRBV10-2 and TRBJ2-7; D uncertain. V was trimmed by 6 bases and J by 0 bases, leaving 9 bases between them. The germline V gene encodes CDR1 WSHSY and CDR2 SAAADI. The length of the CDR3 is 13 residues. The CDR3 DNA sequence: TGCGCCAGCAGACGACGGACCTCCTACGAGCAGTACTTC. Translation gives CASRRRTSYEQYF.

The genes are TRBV6-1 and TRBJ1-4; TRBD1 might be the D (5 bases). Deletions cut 3 bases from V and 4 bases from J, with 15 bases between. This CDR3 is built from 16 residues. The germline V gene encodes CDR1 MNHNS and CDR2 SASEGT. The DNA for the CDR3 is TGTGCCAGCAGTGACCCTCCGGGGGAGAATAATGAAAAACTGTTTTTT. Its protein product is CASSDPPGENNEKLFF.

The chain uses TRBV19 and TRBJ2-1; no reliable D call. This CDR3 is built from 14 residues. Germline CDR1 reads LNHDA; CDR2 reads SQIVND (reference sequence). V was clipped by 1 base and J by 10 bases, with 14 bases between them. CDR3 in amino acids: CASSIAALGWEQFF. DNA of the CDR3: TGTGCCAGTAGTATAGCAGCCCTAGGGTGGGAGCAGTTCTTC.

The gene calls are TRBV7-6 and TRBJ1-5; D unresolved. CDR1 and CDR2 (germline): SGHVS, FNYEAQ. V lost 6 bases and J lost 5, with 20 bases in between. The CDR3 covers 16 residues. As DNA, the CDR3 is TGTGCCAGCAGTTTGAATGAAGGGAGAGTCGATCAGCCCCAGCATTTT. It translates to CASSLNEGRVDQPQHF.

The rearrangement joins TRBV7-9 to TRBJ1-4; 12 bases agree with TRBD1. CDR1 and CDR2 (germline): SEHNR, FQNEAQ (reference sequence). V was pared by 5 bases and J by 8 bases, with 9 bases of the junction left unmatched. This CDR3 spans 16 amino acids. The CDR3 nucleotides are TGTGCCAGCAGCGACCGGGACAGGGGGCAAGGGGAAAAACTGTTTTTT. This translates into CASSDRDRGQGEKLFF. The variable domain in full, completed from reference TRBV7-9 and TRBJ1-4, reads DTGVSQNPRHKITKRGQNVTFRCDPISEHNRLYWYRQTLGQGPEFLTYFQNEAQLEKSRLLSDRFSAERPKGSFSTLEIQRTEQGDSAMYLCASSDRDRGQGEKLFFGSGTQLSVL.

This sequence joins TRBV6-5 and TRBJ2-5, with TRBD1 matching 10 bases. The CDR3 is made up of 15 amino acids. Germline assignment: CDR1 MNHEY and CDR2 SVGAGI. Germline trimming cut 2 bases from V and 4 bases from J; bases unmatched to any gene: 4. The CDR3, as DNA: TGTGCCAGCAGTTACGGGACAGGGGAGGTAGAGACCCAGTACTTC. It codes for CASSYGTGEVETQYF.

This chain connects TRBV7-2 to TRBJ1-2; D is possibly TRBD1 (5 bases). CDR3 length equals 12 residues. Germline CDR1 reads SGHTA; CDR2 reads FQGNSA. Trimming cost V 3 bases and J 8 bases, with 10 bases left between them. CDR3 sequence reads: CASSFEWGGYTF. Written as DNA, the CDR3 is TGTGCCAGCAGCTTTGAATGGGGGGGCTACACCTTC.

Written as DNA, the CDR3 is TGCGCCAGCAGCTTTGGACAGCCTTCTCCCGGAAACACCATATATTTT. The encoded protein is CASSFGQPSPGNTIYF. The rearrangement joins TRBV5-1 to TRBJ1-3; D might be TRBD1 (6 bases). Germline V gene lookup returns CDR1 SGHRS and CDR2 YFSETQ. The V gene lost 2 bases and the J gene lost 4 bases, with 16 bases spanning the gap. CDR3 size: 16 residues.

The table lists this clone with a count of one. The CDR3 sequence is CASGSRQGTDTQYF. Here the CDR3 DNA reads TGTGCCAGTGGGTCGAGACAGGGAACAGATACGCAGTATTTT. This rearrangement joins TRBV19 to TRBJ2-3; 7 bases align to TRBD1. This CDR3 region has 14 residues. Germline V lookup: CDR1 LNHDA, CDR2 SQIVND (reference sequence). Losses at the gene ends were 8 bases for V and 3 bases for J; bases not matched to a gene: 8.

On this clone itself: The sample has other DNA sequences that encode this CDR3 too. The genes are TRBV27 and TRBJ1-3; D remains ambiguous. CDR3 length: 15 amino acids. Deletions cut 0 bases from V and 3 bases from J, with 9 bases between. The germline V gene encodes CDR1 MNHEY and CDR2 SMNVEV (reference sequence). The CDR3 DNA sequence: TGTGCCAGCAGTTTATCGTTGGACCGTGGAAACACCATATATTTT. Amino acids: CASSLSLDRGNTIYF.

The chain joins TRBV15 to TRBJ2-1; the D gene is possibly TRBD1 (5 bases). There are 14 residues in the CDR3. V was cut by 1 base and J by 8 bases, with 12 bases left in between. Germline V gene sequence: CDR1 LNHNV, CDR2 YYDKDF (reference sequence). DNA of the CDR3: TGTGCCACCAGCAGAGGCCTGGGGCATGATGAGCAGTTCTTC. Residues: CATSRGLGHDEQFF.

The chain is built from TRBV4-1 and TRBJ2-5, with 7 positions matching TRBD2. J gave up 2 bases and V 3 bases, and 12 bases lay outside the gene matches. Germline CDR1 reads MGHRA; CDR2 reads YSYEKL. The CDR3 extends over 17 amino acids. CDR3 in amino acids: CASSQMGLRGLQETQYF. The CDR3 nucleotides are TGCGCCAGCAGCCAGATGGGACTACGCGGCCTTCAAGAGACCCAGTACTTC.